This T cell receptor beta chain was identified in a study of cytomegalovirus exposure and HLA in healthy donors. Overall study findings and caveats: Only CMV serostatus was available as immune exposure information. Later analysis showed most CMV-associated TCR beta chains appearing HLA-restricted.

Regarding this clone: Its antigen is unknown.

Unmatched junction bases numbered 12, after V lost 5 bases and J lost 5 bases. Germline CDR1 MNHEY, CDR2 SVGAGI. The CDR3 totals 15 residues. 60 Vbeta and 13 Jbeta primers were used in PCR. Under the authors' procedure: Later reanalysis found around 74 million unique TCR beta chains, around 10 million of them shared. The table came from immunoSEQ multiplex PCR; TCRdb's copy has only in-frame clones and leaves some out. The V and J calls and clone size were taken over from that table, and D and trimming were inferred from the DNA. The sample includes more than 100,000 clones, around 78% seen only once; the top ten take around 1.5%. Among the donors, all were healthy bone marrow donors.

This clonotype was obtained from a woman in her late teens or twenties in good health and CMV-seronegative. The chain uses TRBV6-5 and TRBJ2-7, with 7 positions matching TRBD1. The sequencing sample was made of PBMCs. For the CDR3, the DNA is TGTGCCAGCAGTCCGCCGGAAAGGGGGCTCAACGAGCAGTACTTC. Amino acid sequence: CASSPPERGLNEQYF.